The sequence of this T cell receptor (beta chain) was determined in a study of response to subunit inactivated influenza vaccine. General study findings and limits: A suggestion made by the authors is that each seasonal influenza vaccination recruits few new T cells.

In TCRdb, the RT-PCR reads were re-called with MiXCR into one record per CDR3 protein. The sample yields around 200,000 distinct CDR3 sequences, around 8.8% seen once. This clonotype was detected many times. Its antigen is unknown. Germline V lookup: CDR1 MNHEY, CDR2 SMNVEV (reference sequence). V was cut by 7 bases and J by 2 bases, with 15 bases left in between. The CDR3 contains 15 residues. This rearrangement joins TRBV27 to TRBJ2-1; maybe TRBD2 (6 bases). Sample: non-naive T cells sorted from PBMCs, taken on the day of vaccination. The TCR comes from a man aged 50-59 years who received an inactivated influenza vaccine. DNA of the CDR3: TGTGCCAGCAACTTAGCCGGGAGCGCCTACAATGAGCAGTTCTTC. This gives the protein CASNLAGSAYNEQFF.